This is a list of T cell receptor beta chains from one sample in a study of a mutant IDH1 vaccine in newly diagnosed glioma. The assay was immunoSEQ multiplex PCR, and TCRdb's table has in-frame clones only and misses some. The sample comprises tens of thousands of clones, 65% to 80% of which are singletons, and roughly 9% rests with the top ten. The specimen comprised peripheral blood mononuclear cells (PBMCs), sampled from a glioma patient treated with radiotherapy, temozolomide or both. These receptors were collected from a man between 50 and 59 years old with glioma. Some clones in this sample may be carry-over from other donors' samples. CDR3s include the opening cysteine and the closing phenylalanine or tryptophan. The D gene is left open where the match is weak. For some rows the clone size is stated as once, few or many, or as a class when expanded; others skip it.

TRBJ2-2	once	NA	TRBV6-6	CASREEDTGELFF	TGTGCCAGCAGGGAGGAGGACACCGGGGAGCTGTTTTTT
TRBJ2-7	NA	NA	TRBV28	CASSFRGESYEQYF	TGTGCCAGCAGTTTTAGGGGGGAATCCTACGAGCAGTATTTC
TRBJ1-4	NA	NA	TRBV6-1	CASTRGPLEKLFF	TGTGCCAGCACCAGGGGTCCTCTTGAAAAACTGTTTTTT
TRBJ2-7	NA	NA	TRBV2	CASSGGGDEQYF	TGTGCCAGCTCGGGAGGGGGCGACGAGCAGTACTTC
TRBJ1-3	NA	NA	TRBV7-8	CASSLDRTGNTIYF	TGTGCCAGCAGCTTAGATAGGACTGGAAACACCATATATTTT
TRBJ2-7	NA	NA	TRBV5-4	CASSLGRELREQYF	TGTGCCAGCAGCCTGGGACGGGAGCTCCGCGAGCAGTACTTC
TRBJ2-7	NA	NA	TRBV10-2	CASSEQQFYEQYF	TGCGCCAGCAGTGAGCAGCAATTCTACGAGCAGTACTTC
TRBJ1-5	NA	TRBD1	TRBV30	CAWSVMDRDNQPQHF	TGTGCCTGGAGTGTAATGGACAGGGACAATCAGCCCCAGCATTTT
TRBJ2-1	NA	TRBD2	TRBV6-5	CASRAGAGGEQFF	TGTGCCAGCCGAGCGGGGGCGGGGGGTGAGCAGTTCTTC
TRBJ2-1	NA	NA	TRBV15	CATSRGKQGNEQFF	TGTGCCACCAGCAGGGGGAAGCAGGGTAATGAGCAGTTCTTC
TRBJ2-1	NA	NA	TRBV6-5	CASSGVGLNNEQFF	TGTGCCAGCAGCGGGGTTGGGCTAAACAATGAGCAGTTCTTC
TRBJ2-7	NA	TRBD1	TRBV9	CASSVHGTGEGYEQYF	TGTGCCAGCAGCGTACATGGGACAGGGGAAGGATACGAGCAGTACTTC
TRBJ2-7	NA	TRBD2	TRBV4-2	CASSPMGTSPYEQYF	TGTGCCAGCAGCCCCATGGGGACTAGCCCCTACGAGCAGTACTTC
TRBJ1-2	NA	NA	TRBV14	CASSAWTAGGYTF	TGTGCCAGCAGCGCTTGGACGGCGGGTGGCTACACCTTC
TRBJ1-1	few	NA	TRBV11-2	CASSLGSVNTEAFF	TGTGCCAGCAGCTTAGGGTCGGTGAACACTGAAGCTTTCTTT
TRBJ2-1	NA	NA	TRBV6-5	CASSYSGHYNEQFF	TGTGCCAGCAGTTACTCGGGACATTACAATGAGCAGTTCTTC
TRBJ2-7	few	NA	TRBV7-6	CASSRDGYEQYF	TGTGCCAGCAGCCGGGATGGCTACGAGCAGTACTTC
TRBJ1-2	NA	TRBD1	TRBV4-1	CASSQEGQPNYGYTF	TGCGCCAGCAGCCAAGAGGGACAGCCTAACTATGGCTACACCTTC
TRBJ2-7	few	TRBD2	TRBV11-2	CASSLTGTSSYEQYF	TGTGCCAGCAGCTTAACCGGGACTAGCAGTTACGAGCAGTACTTC
TRBJ2-3	NA	TRBD2	TRBV29-1	CSVSGGDTQYF	TGCAGCGTGAGCGGGGGGGATACGCAGTATTTT
TRBJ1-1	NA	NA	TRBV4-1	CASSQPTRGNTEAFF	TGCGCCAGCAGCCAACCTACCAGGGGGAACACTGAAGCTTTCTTT
TRBJ1-2	NA	TRBD1	TRBV29-1	CSVESGDRDF	TGCAGCGTTGAATCGGGGGACAGGGACTTC
TRBJ1-5	once	TRBD1	TRBV7-2	CASSLAGQAPQPQHF	TGTGCCAGCAGCTTAGCTGGACAGGCTCCTCAGCCGCAGCATTTT
TRBJ1-6	NA	NA	TRBV2	CASSDRAPSYNSPLHF	TGTGCCAGCAGTGACAGGGCCCCTTCCTATAATTCACCCCTCCACTTT
TRBJ1-1	NA	NA	TRBV9	CASSVGGGSTEAFF	TGTGCCAGCAGCGTAGGGGGAGGGAGCACTGAAGCTTTCTTT
TRBJ2-7	NA	NA	TRBV6-5	CASSYRTEAYEQYF	TGTGCCAGCAGTTACCGGACAGAAGCCTACGAGCAGTACTTC
TRBJ2-2	NA	NA	TRBV7-9	CVPGANTGELFF	TGTGTACCGGGAGCGAACACCGGGGAGCTGTTTTTT
TRBJ2-3	NA	NA	TRBV1	CTSSQEKITDTQYF	TGCACCAGCAGCCAAGAGAAAATCACAGATACGCAGTATTTT
TRBJ1-4	NA	NA	TRBV7-2	CASSLDVLNEKLFF	TGTGCCAGCAGCTTAGATGTCCTTAATGAAAAACTGTTTTTT
TRBJ2-7	NA	TRBD2	TRBV7-6	CASSFRTSGLGEQYF	TGTGCCAGCAGCTTTAGGACTAGCGGGCTTGGTGAGCAGTACTTC
TRBJ2-7	NA	NA	TRBV5-4	CASSQDASADEQYF	TGTGCCAGCAGCCAAGACGCCAGCGCTGACGAGCAGTACTTC
TRBJ2-7	NA	TRBD2	TRBV18	CASSTMALAESYEQYF	TGTGCCAGCTCAACCATGGCACTAGCGGAGTCCTACGAGCAGTACTTC
TRBJ2-6	NA	TRBD1	TRBV12-5	CASGFAGQVFSGANVLTF	TGTGCTAGTGGTTTCGCGGGACAGGTGTTCTCTGGGGCCAACGTCCTGACTTTC
TRBJ2-1	few	TRBD2	TRBV9	CASSGRSGGDHEQFF	TGTGCCAGCAGCGGAAGGTCCGGGGGGGATCATGAGCAGTTCTTC
TRBJ2-3	NA	NA	TRBV7-9	CASSLDLRYF	TGTGCCAGCAGCTTAGATCTACGGTATTTT
TRBJ2-7	NA	NA	TRBV7-9	CASSLAWDSYEQYF	TGTGCCAGCAGCTTAGCCTGGGACTCTTACGAGCAGTACTTC
TRBJ1-4	NA	TRBD1	TRBV4-1	CASSQLTGANEKLFF	TGCGCCAGCAGCCAACTGACAGGGGCGAATGAAAAACTGTTTTTT
TRBJ1-1	NA	NA	TRBV7-2	CASTQEGLGTEAFF	TGTGCCAGCACCCAGGAGGGCCTGGGCACTGAAGCTTTCTTT
TRBJ1-5	once	NA	TRBV25-1	CASSLVGQPQHF	TGTGCCAGCAGTCTAGTAGGACAGCCCCAGCATTTT
TRBJ2-7	NA	TRBD1	TRBV6-5	CATQMTGIVEQYF	TGTGCCACCCAAATGACAGGGATAGTCGAGCAGTACTTC
TRBJ2-2	NA	NA	TRBV5-1	CASSRRPGTANTGELFF	TGCGCCAGCAGCCGCCGTCCCGGGACGGCGAACACCGGGGAGCTGTTTTTT
TRBJ1-5	NA	NA	TRBV5-1	CASSPGTANQPQHF	TGCGCCAGCAGCCCCGGGACGGCCAATCAGCCCCAGCATTTT